These 11 T cell receptor beta chains originate from one sample sequenced in a study of blood T cells in healthy people across ages. PCR was performed a second time for roughly 7 to 12 cycles using a sample-barcoded 5' primer and a J-beta primer mix. TCRdb re-derived calls from the 5' RACE reads in MiXCR, one entry per CDR3 protein. The sample shows 550,000 to 800,000 distinct CDR3 sequences, about 21% of them seen only once. The source material was blood. The source is a man between 65 and 85 years old in good health.

A few counts support this clonotype. The genes are TRBV27 and TRBJ2-1; 8 bases fit TRBD2. Per the germline V gene, CDR1 is MNHEY and CDR2 is SMNVEV (reference sequence). V shed 3 bases, J shed 7 bases, and the junction held 11 bases outside the gene matches. The CDR3 is made up of 16 amino acids. CDR3 bases: TGTGCCAGCAGTTTCCCTGACACAGCGGGAGTAAATGAGCAGTTCTTC. Its protein product is CASSFPDTAGVNEQFF.

The chain links TRBV5-1 to TRBJ1-1; D is perhaps TRBD1 (6 bases). This CDR3 is built from 15 residues. The V gene lost 2 bases and the J gene lost 3 bases, with 14 bases spanning the gap. Germline CDR1 SGHRS, CDR2 YFSETQ. The CDR3 DNA is TGCGCCAGCAGCTTAGCGTTGGGGGCGGACACTGAAGCTTTCTTT. This sequence encodes CASSLALGADTEAFF.

This clonotype was observed a handful of times. The genes are TRBV12-3 or TRBV12-4 and TRBJ1-1; D uncertain. The CDR3 is 12 amino acids. Trimming removed 3 bases from V and 1 base from J, with 3 bases in between. The DNA for the CDR3 is TGTGCCAGCAGTTTTAGGAACACTGAAGCTTTCTTT. This encodes CASSFRNTEAFF.

This clonotype occurred a few times. This chain uses TRBV20-1 with TRBJ1-4; 9 positions agree with TRBD1. Germline assignment: CDR1 DFQATT and CDR2 SNEGSKA (reference sequence). With V trimmed by 0 bases and J by 8 bases, 7 bases remained unmatched. This CDR3 contains 15 residues. CDR3 sequence reads: CSARDPTGGREKLFF. The CDR3 coding sequence is TGCAGTGCTAGAGATCCAACAGGGGGCCGGGAAAAACTGTTTTTT.

Only a few counts were recorded for this clonotype. The chain links TRBV28 to TRBJ1-5; 12 bases line up with TRBD1. Trimming at V came to 4 bases and at J to 2 bases, leaving 6 bases not matched to a gene. Germline-derived CDR1 and CDR2 are MDHEN and SYDVKM. CDR3 size: 17 residues. The CDR3 coding sequence is TGTGCCAGCAGTTCCGGGACAGGGGGCATGGGCAATCAGCCCCAGCATTTT. Its translation: CASSSGTGGMGNQPQHF.

This clonotype was seen many times. V gene TRBV5-1 combines with J gene TRBJ2-1, with a possible D match to TRBD1 (6 bases). Per the germline V gene, CDR1 is SGHRS and CDR2 is YFSETQ. The CDR3 runs 14 residues. V lost 4 bases and J lost 3, with 11 bases in between. The CDR3 DNA is TGCGCCAGCAGCCCGGGGACAAGCTACAATGAGCAGTTCTTC. Translation: CASSPGTSYNEQFF. Variable domain in full (rest from reference TRBV5-1 and TRBJ2-1): KAGVTQTPRYLIKTRGQQVTLSCSPISGHRSVSWYQQTPGQGLQFLFEYFSETQRNKGNFPGRFSGRQFSNSRSEMNVSTLELGDSALYLCASSPGTSYNEQFFGPGTRLTVL.

CDR3 sequence (DNA): TGCAGTGCTAGAGATTCGGTTCTTACCTCTGGAAACACCATATATTTT. It is translated as CSARDSVLTSGNTIYF. This chain connects TRBV20-1 to TRBJ1-3; D gene ambiguous. Germline lookup yields CDR1 DFQATT and CDR2 SNEGSKA (reference sequence). The CDR3 contains 16 residues. Between the trimmed V and J ends, which lost 0 bases and 0 bases, there was a span of 12 bases.

The sample holds a few counts of this clonotype. The chain couples TRBV4-1 to TRBJ1-1, with D uncertain. The V gene's germline CDR1 is MGHRA and CDR2 YSYEKL. This CDR3 region has 14 residues. V was trimmed by 0 bases and J by 0 bases, leaving 5 bases between them. CDR3 sequence (DNA): TGCGCCAGCAGCCAAGAGCCCGTGAACACTGAAGCTTTCTTT. Translation: CASSQEPVNTEAFF.

In regard to this clonotype: One end of the junction fails to match germline, which may point to a read error. The chain couples TRBV6-4 to TRBJ2-5, with 10 bases aligning to TRBD2. TRBJ2-7 matches the DNA end more closely, so the J call is doubtful. The CDR3 is made up of 19 amino acids. Germline lookup yields CDR1 MRHNA and CDR2 SNTAGT. The CDR3 protein is CAGSDFLAGVQNHSYEQYF. CDR3 DNA sequence: TGTGCCGGCAGTGACTTCCTAGCGGGAGTTCAAAATCACTCCTACGAGCAGTACTTC.

This clonotype was seen only a few times. The V call is TRBV5-1, the J call TRBJ1-1; no reliable D call. The CDR3 runs 15 residues. Trimming cost V 0 bases and J 3 bases, with 12 bases left between them. Germline CDR1 and CDR2: SGHRS and YFSETQ. The CDR3 region has the DNA TGCGCCAGCAGCTTGGGAAGTCTGATCGACACTGAAGCTTTCTTT. This gives the protein CASSLGSLIDTEAFF. The complete variable domain, with remaining parts taken from reference TRBV5-1 and TRBJ1-1, reads KAGVTQTPRYLIKTRGQQVTLSCSPISGHRSVSWYQQTPGQGLQFLFEYFSETQRNKGNFPGRFSGRQFSNSRSEMNVSTLELGDSALYLCASSLGSLIDTEAFFGQGTRLTVV.

This clonotype has at least ten counts. The CDR3 reads CSARDLDEQYF. DNA for the CDR3: TGCAGTGCTAGAGATCTCGACGAGCAGTACTTC. The rearrangement joins TRBV20-1 to TRBJ2-7; D not certain. CDR3 length: 11 residues. Trimming removed 0 bases at V and 5 bases at J, with 5 bases between. Germline V gene lookup returns CDR1 DFQATT and CDR2 SNEGSKA (reference sequence).